The clone carrying this TCR beta chain was found once. This sample was taken from a study of blood T cell repertoires in COVID-19. Study in general: COVID-19 samples from acute and convalescent phases originated in the United States, Italy and Spain. In each case, the material was cDNA or gDNA derived from T cells, B-cell-depleted T cells, or PBMCs.

The CDR3 sequence is 16 residues long. Per the germline V gene, CDR1 is SGHVS and CDR2 is FQNEAQ. With 0 bases clipped from V and 6 bases from J, the junction kept 3 bases outside the gene matches. Per the original methods: Estimation of nucleated cell counts relied on the amplification of reference gene primers. Sequencing used immunoSEQ multiplex PCR; TCRdb keeps in-frame clones, though not all of them. From that table come the V and J calls and clone size; the DNA was used to work out D and trimming. The data hold about 75,000 clones, with approximately 87% observed a single time. The V call is TRBV7-8, the J call TRBJ2-1; 12 nucleotides agree with TRBD2. The sequenced material came from peripheral blood. The sequence came from a human donor in a cohort sampled during active COVID-19. DNA of the CDR3: TGTGCCAGCAGCTTAGCCGGACTAGCGGGAAGCAATGAGCAGTTCTTC. The encoded protein is CASSLAGLAGSNEQFF.